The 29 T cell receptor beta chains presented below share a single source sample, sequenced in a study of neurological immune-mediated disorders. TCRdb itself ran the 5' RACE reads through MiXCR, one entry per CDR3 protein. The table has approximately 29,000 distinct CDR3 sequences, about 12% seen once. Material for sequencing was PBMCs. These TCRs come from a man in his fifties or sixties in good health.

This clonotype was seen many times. CDR3 amino acids: CASSLFGGDFHEQYF. As DNA, the CDR3 is TGTGCCAGCAGTTTATTCGGGGGCGATTTCCACGAGCAGTACTTC. The chain recombines TRBV28 with TRBJ2-7; D may match TRBD1 or TRBD2 (6 bases each). The CDR3 has 15 amino acids. V was trimmed by 1 base and J by 5 bases, leaving 15 bases between them. Per the germline V gene, CDR1 is MDHEN and CDR2 is SYDVKM.

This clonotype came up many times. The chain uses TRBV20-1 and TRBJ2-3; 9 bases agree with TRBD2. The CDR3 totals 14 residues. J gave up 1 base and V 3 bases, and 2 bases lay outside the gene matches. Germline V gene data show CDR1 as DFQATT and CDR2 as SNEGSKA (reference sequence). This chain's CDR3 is CSASRTSGTDTQYF. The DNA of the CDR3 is TGCAGTGCTAGTAGGACTAGCGGCACAGATACGCAGTATTTT.

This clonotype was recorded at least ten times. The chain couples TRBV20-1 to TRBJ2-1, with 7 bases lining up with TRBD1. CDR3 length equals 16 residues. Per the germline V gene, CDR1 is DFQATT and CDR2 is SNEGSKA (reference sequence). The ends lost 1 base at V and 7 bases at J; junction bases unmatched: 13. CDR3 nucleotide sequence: TGCAGTGCTAGAGGCAGGGAGACAGGGATAGGAAATGAGCAGTTCTTC. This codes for CSARGRETGIGNEQFF.

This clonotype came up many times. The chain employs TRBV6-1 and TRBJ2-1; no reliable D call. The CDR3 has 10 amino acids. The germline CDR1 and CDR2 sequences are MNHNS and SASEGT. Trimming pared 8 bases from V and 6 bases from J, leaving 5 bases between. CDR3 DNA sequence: TGTGCCAGCGTGAGCAATGAGCAGTTCTTC. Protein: CASVSNEQFF.

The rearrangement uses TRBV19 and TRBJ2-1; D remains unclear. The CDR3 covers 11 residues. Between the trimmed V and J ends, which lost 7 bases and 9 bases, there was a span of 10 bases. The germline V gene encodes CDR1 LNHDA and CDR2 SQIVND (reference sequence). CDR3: CASTSWGEQFF. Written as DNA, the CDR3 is TGTGCCAGTACCTCCTGGGGTGAGCAGTTCTTC.

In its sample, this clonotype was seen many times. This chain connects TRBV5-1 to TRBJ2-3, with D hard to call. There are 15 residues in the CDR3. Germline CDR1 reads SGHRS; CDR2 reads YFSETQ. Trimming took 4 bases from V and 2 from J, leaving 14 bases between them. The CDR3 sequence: CASSLGQHFTDTQYF. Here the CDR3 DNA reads TGCGCCAGCAGCCTAGGTCAGCATTTCACAGATACGCAGTATTTT.

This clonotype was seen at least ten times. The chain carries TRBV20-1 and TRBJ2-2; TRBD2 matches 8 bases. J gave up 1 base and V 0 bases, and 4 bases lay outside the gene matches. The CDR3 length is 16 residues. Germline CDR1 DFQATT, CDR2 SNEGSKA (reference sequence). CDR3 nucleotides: TGCAGTGCTAGAGATGGTAGCGGGGTGAACACCGGGGAGCTGTTTTTT. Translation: CSARDGSGVNTGELFF.

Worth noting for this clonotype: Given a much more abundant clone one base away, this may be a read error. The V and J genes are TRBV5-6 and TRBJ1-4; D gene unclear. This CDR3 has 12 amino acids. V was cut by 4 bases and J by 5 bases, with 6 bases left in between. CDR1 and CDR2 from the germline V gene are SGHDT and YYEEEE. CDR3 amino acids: CASSKSNEKLFF. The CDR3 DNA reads TGTGCCAGCAGCAAGTCCAATGAAAAACTGTTTTTT.

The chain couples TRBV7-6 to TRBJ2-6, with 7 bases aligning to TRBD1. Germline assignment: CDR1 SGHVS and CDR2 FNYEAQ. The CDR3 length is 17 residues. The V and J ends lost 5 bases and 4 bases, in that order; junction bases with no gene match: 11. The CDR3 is CASSPTRQGTGANVLTF. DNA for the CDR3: TGTGCCAGCAGCCCCACAAGACAGGGAACCGGGGCCAACGTCCTGACTTTC.

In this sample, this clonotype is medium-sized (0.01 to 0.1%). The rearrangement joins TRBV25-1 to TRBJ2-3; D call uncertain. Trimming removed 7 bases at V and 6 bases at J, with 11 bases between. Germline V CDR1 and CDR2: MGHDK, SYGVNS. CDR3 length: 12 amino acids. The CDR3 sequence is CASIGLGDTQYF. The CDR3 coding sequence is TGTGCCAGCATTGGTCTAGGGGATACGCAGTATTTT. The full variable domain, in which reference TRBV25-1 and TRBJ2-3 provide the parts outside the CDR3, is EADIYQTPRYLVIGTGKKITLECSQTMGHDKMYWYQQDPGMELHLIHYSYGVNSTEKGDLSSESTVSRIRTEHFPLTLESARPSHTSQYLCASIGLGDTQYFGPGTRLTVL.

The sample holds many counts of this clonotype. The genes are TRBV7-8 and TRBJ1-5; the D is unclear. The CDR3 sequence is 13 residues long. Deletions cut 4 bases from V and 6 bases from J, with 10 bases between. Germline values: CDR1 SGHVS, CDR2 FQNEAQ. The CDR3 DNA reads TGTGCCAGCAGCTCCCAAGCTCTTCAGCCCCAGCATTTT. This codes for CASSSQALQPQHF.

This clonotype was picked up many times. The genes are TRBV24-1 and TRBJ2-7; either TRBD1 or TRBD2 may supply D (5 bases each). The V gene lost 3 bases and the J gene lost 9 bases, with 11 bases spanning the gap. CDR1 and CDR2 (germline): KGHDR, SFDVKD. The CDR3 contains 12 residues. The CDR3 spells CATSDPLGGQYF. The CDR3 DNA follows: TGTGCCACCAGTGATCCCCTTGGGGGGCAGTACTTC.

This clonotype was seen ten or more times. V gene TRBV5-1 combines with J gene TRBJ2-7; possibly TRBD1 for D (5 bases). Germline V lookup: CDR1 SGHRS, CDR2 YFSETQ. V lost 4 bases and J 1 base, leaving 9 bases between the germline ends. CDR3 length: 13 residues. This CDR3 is CASSGRVSYEQYF. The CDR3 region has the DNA TGCGCCAGCAGCGGCAGGGTATCCTACGAGCAGTACTTC.

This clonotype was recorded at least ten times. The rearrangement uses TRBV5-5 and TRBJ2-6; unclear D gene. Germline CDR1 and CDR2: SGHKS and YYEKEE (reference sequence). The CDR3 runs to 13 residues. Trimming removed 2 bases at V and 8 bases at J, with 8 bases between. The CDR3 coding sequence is TGTGCCAGCAGCTTTAGCACCCCCAACGTCCTGACTTTC. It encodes CASSFSTPNVLTF.

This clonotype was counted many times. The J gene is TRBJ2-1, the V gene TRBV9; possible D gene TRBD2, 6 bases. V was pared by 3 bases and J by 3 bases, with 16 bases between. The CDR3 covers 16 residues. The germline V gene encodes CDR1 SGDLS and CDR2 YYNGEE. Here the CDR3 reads CASSALEGLVYNEQFF. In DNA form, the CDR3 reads TGTGCCAGCAGCGCTCTGGAGGGCTTGGTCTACAATGAGCAGTTCTTC.

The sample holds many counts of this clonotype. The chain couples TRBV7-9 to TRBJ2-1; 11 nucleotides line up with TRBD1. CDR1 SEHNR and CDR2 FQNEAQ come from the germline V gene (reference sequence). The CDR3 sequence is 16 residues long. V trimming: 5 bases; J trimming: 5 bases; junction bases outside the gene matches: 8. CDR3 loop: CASSNGTGGGHNEQFF. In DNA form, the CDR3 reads TGTGCCAGCAGCAACGGGACAGGGGGGGGACACAATGAGCAGTTCTTC.

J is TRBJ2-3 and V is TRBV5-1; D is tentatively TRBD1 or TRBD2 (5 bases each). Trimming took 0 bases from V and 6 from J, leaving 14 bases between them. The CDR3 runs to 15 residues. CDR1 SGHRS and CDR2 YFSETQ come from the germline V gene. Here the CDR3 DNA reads TGCGCCAGCAGCTTGGGTGGCCGCTGGGGGGATACGCAGTATTTT. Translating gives CASSLGGRWGDTQYF.

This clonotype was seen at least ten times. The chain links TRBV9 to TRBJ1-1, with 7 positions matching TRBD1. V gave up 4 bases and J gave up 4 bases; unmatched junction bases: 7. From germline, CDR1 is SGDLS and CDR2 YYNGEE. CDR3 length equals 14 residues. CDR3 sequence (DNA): TGTGCCAGCAGCTTCCGGGACAGTGGCACTGAAGCTTTCTTT. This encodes CASSFRDSGTEAFF.

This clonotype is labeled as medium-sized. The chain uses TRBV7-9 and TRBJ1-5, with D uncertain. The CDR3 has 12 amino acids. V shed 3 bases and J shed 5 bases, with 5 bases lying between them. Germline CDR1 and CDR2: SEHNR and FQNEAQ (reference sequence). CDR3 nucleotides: TGTGCCAGCAGCTTCGGTGATCAGCCCCAGCATTTT. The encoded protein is CASSFGDQPQHF.

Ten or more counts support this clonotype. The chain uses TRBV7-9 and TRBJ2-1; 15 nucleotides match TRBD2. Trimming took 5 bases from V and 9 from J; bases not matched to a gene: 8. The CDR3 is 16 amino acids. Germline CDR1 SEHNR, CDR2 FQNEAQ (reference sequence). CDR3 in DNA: TGTGCCAGCAGCCCCACCCCGGGACTAGCGGGAGGTGAGCAGTTCTTC. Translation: CASSPTPGLAGGEQFF.

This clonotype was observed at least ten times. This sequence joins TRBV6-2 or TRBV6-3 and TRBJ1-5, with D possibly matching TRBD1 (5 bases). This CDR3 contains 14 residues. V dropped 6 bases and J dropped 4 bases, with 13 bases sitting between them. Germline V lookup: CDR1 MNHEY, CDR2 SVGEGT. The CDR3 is CASSPDTRNQPQHF. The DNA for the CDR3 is TGTGCCAGCAGCCCGGACACGAGGAATCAGCCCCAGCATTTT.

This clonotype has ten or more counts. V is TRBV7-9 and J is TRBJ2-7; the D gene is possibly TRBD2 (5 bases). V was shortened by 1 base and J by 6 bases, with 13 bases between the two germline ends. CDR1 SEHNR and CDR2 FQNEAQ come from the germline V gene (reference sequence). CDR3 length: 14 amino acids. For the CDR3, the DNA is TGTGCCAGCAGCTTAGGACCTGCTGGGAGCGAGCAGTACTTC. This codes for CASSLGPAGSEQYF.

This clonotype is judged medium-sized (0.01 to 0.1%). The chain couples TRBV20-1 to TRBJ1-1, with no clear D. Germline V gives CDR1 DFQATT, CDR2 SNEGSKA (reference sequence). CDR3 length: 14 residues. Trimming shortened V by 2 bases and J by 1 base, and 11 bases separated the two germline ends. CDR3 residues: CSARRSGRNTEAFF. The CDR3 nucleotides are TGCAGTGCTAGAAGGTCAGGCAGGAACACTGAAGCTTTCTTT.

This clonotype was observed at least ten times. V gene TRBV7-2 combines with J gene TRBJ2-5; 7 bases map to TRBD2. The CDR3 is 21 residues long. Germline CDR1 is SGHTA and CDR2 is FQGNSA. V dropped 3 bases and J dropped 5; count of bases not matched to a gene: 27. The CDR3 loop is CASSLNQRSGLGGVSRETQYF. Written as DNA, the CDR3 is TGTGCCAGCAGCTTGAACCAAAGATCCGGACTAGGCGGGGTGTCACGGGAGACCCAGTACTTC. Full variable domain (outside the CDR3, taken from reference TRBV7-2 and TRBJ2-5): GAGVSQSPSNKVTEKGKDVELRCDPISGHTALYWYRQSLGQGLEFLIYFQGNSAPDKSGLPSDRFSAERTGGSVSTLTIQRTQQEDSAVYLCASSLNQRSGLGGVSRETQYFGPGTRLLVL.

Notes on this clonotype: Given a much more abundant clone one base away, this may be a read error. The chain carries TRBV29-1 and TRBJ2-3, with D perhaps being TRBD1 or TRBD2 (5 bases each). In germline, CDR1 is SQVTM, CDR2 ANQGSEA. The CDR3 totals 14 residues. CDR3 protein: CIVAPKAGADTQYF. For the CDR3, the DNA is TGCATCGTTGCTCCAAAGGCCGGGGCGGATACGCAGTATTTT.

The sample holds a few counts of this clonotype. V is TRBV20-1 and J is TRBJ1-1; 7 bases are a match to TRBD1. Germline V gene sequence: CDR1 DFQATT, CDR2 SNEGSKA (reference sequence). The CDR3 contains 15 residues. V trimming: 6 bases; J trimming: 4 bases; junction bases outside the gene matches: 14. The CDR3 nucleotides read TGCAGTGCCCCCGCCCCAGGGGGAGGGGGCACTGAAGCTTTCTTT. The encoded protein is CSAPAPGGGGTEAFF.

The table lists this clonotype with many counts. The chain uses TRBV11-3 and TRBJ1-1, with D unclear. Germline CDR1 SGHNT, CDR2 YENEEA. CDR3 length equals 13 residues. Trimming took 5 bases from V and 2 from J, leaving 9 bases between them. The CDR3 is CASSKATNTEAFF. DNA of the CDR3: TGTGCCAGCAGCAAAGCCACTAACACTGAAGCTTTCTTT.

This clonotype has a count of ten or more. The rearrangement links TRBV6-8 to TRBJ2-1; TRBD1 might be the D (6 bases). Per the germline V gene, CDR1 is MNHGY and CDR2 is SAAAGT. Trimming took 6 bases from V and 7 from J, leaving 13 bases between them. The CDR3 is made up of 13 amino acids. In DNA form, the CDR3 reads TGTGCCAGCAGGACCAGCAGGGGTAATGAGCAGTTCTTC. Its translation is CASRTSRGNEQFF.

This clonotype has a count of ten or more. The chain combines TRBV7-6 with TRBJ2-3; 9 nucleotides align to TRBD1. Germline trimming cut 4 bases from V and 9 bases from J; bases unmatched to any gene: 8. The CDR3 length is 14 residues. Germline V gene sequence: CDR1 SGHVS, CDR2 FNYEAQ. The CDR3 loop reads CASSSTKGTGTQYF. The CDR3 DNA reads TGTGCCAGCAGCTCGACCAAAGGGACAGGGACGCAGTATTTT.